This T cell receptor beta chain stems from a study of T cell repertoires in cytomegalovirus infection. Turning to the study itself: CMV infection together with matching HLA type was indicated by public TCR beta signatures. Study observations and caveats: The study found HLA-C-restricted CMV-specific TCR beta clonotypes dominating the ex vivo response. Adding up the frequency of public TCR beta families identified people who carried CMV plus the relevant HLA.

The ends were cut back, 6 bases at V and 3 bases at J, with 6 bases in the middle. The germline V gene has CDR1 SGHAT and CDR2 FQNNGV. The CDR3 is 13 residues long. Via MiXCR, TCRdb re-called the reads, giving one row per CDR3 protein. The sample holds a few hundred thousand distinct CDR3 sequences, approximately 25% seen once. There are a few counts of this clonotype. Its antigen is unidentified. The receptor's source is a human donor in good health (CMV status not recorded). Some clones in this sample may be carry-over from other donors' samples. The chain couples TRBV11-2 to TRBJ2-6; no clear D. The material sequenced was PBMCs. CDR3 protein: CASRMLGANVLTF. In DNA, the CDR3 is TGTGCCAGCAGGATGCTTGGGGCCAACGTCCTGACTTTC.